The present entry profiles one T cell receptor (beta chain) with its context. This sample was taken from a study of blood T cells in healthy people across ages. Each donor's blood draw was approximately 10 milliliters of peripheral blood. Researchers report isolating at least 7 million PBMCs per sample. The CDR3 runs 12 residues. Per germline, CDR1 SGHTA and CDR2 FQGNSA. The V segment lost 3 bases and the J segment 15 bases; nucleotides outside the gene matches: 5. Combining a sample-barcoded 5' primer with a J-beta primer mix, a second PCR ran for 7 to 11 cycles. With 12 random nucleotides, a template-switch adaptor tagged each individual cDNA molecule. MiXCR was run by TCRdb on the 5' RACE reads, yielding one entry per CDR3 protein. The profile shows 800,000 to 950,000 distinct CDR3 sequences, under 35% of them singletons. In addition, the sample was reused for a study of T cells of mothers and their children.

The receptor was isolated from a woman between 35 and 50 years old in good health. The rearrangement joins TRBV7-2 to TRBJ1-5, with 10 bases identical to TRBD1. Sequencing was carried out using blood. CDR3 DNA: TGTGCCAGCAGCTTCGACAGGGGGCCTTGGCATTTT. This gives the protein CASSFDRGPWHF.